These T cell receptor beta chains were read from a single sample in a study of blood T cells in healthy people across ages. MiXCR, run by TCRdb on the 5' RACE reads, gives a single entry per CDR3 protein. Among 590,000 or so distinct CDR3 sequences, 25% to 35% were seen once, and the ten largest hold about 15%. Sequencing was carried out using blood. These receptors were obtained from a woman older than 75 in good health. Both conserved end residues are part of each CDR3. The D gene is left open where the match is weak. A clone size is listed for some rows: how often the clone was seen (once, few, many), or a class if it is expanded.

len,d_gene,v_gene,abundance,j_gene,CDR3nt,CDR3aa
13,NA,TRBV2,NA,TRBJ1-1,TGTGCCAGCAGCTACAGATGGGGTACTGAAGCTTTCTTT,CASSYRWGTEAFF
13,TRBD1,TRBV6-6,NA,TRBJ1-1,TGTGCCAGCAGTTACACACAGGGGGACCGGGCTTTCTTT,CASSYTQGDRAFF
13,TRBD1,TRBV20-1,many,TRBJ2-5,TGCAGTGCTAGAGGAACAGGGGCTGAGACCCAGTACTTC,CSARGTGAETQYF
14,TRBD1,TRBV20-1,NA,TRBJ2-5,TGCAGTGTCTCGGACAGGGGGCTGGGAGAGACCCAGTACTTC,CSVSDRGLGETQYF
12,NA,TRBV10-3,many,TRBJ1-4,TGTGCCATCAGCCGTCGGGGTGAAAAACTGTTTTTT,CAISRRGEKLFF
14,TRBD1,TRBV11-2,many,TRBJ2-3,TGTGCCAGCAGCCGGGACAGGGTGTCGGATACGCAGTATTTT,CASSRDRVSDTQYF
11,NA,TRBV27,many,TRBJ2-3,TGTGCCAGCTCGGGTTTTGGTACGCAGTATTTT,CASSGFGTQYF
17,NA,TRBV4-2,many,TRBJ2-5,TGTGCCAGCAGCCCCTCCGGACCCTTCCCGGGGCAAGAGACCCAGTACTTC,CASSPSGPFPGQETQYF
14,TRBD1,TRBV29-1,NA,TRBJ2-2,TGCAGCGGGGGACAGGGGGGTTACACCGGGGAGCTGTTTTTT,CSGGQGGYTGELFF
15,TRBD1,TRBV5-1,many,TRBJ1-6,TGCGCCAGCAGCTCGGGGACAGCAGATAATTCACCCCTCCACTTT,CASSSGTADNSPLHF
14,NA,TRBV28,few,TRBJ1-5,TGTGCCAGCAGTTTAACACAGGGCAGGCAGCCCCAGCATTTT,CASSLTQGRQPQHF
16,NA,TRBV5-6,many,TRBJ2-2,TGTGCCAGCAGCTTGAGAGGGGGTTCGAACACCGGGGAGCTGTTTTTT,CASSLRGGSNTGELFF
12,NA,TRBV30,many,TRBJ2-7,TGTGCCTGGTCTGACATGACCCCCGAGCAGTACTTC,CAWSDMTPEQYF